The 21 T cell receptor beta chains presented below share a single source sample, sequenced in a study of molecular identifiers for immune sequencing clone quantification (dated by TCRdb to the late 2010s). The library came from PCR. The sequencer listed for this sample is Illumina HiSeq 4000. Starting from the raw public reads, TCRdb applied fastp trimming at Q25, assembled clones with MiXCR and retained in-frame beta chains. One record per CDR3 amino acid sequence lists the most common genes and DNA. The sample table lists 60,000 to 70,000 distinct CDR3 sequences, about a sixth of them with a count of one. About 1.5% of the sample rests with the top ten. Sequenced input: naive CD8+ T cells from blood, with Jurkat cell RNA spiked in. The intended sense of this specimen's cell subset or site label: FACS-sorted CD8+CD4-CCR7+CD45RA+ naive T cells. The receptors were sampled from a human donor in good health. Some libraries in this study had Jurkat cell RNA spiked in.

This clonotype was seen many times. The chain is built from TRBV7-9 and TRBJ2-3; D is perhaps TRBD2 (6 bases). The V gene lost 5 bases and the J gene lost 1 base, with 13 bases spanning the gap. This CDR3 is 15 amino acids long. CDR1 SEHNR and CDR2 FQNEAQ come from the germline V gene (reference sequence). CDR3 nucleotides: TGTGCCAGCAGCCCCCTTAGCGGACGCACAGATACGCAGTATTTT. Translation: CASSPLSGRTDTQYF.

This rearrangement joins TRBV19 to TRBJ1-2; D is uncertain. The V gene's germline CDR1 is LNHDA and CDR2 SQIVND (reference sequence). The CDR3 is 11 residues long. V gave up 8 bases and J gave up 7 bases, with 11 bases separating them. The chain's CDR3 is CASGHPTGYTF. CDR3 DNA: TGTGCCAGTGGCCATCCCACTGGCTACACCTTC.

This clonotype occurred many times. The CDR3 DNA follows: TGTGCCAGCAGCCAAGATAGGACCTCGGGTCAGCCCCAGCATTTT. It is translated as CASSQDRTSGQPQHF. V is TRBV4-2 and J is TRBJ1-5; no clear D gene. There are 15 residues in the CDR3. Germline V CDR1 and CDR2: LGHNA, YNFKEQ. V shed 0 bases and J shed 6 bases, with 12 bases lying between them.

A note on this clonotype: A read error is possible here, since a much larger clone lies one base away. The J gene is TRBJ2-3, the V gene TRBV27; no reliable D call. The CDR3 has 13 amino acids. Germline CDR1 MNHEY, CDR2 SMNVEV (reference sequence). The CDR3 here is CTSSLVGTDTQYF. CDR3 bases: TGTACCAGCAGTTTAGTAGGGACAGATACGCAGTATTTT.

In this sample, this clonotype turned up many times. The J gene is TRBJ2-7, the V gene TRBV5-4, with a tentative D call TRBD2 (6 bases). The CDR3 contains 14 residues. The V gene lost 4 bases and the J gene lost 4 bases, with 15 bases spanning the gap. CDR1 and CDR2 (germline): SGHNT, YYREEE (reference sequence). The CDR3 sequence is CASSRDSSLYEQYF. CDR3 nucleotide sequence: TGTGCCAGCAGCCGGGACTCCTCGTTGTACGAGCAGTACTTC.

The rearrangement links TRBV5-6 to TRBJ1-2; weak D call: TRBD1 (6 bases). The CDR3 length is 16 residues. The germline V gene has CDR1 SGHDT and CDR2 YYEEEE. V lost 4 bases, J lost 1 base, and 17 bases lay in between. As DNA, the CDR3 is TGTGCCAGCAGCCCAGACGACAGGCCAAGTAACTATGGCTACACCTTC. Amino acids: CASSPDDRPSNYGYTF.

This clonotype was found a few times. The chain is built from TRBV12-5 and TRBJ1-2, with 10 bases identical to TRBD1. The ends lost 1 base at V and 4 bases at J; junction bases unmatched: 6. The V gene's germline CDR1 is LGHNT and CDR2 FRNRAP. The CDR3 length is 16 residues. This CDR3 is CASGLAGTGVIYGYTF. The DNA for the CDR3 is TGTGCTAGTGGTTTGGCCGGGACAGGGGTCATCTATGGCTACACCTTC. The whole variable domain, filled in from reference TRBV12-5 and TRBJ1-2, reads DARVTQTPRHKVTEMGQEVTMRCQPILGHNTVFWYRQTMMQGLELLAYFRNRAPLDDSGMPKDRFSAEMPDATLATLKIQPSEPRDSAVYFCASGLAGTGVIYGYTFGSGTRLTVV.

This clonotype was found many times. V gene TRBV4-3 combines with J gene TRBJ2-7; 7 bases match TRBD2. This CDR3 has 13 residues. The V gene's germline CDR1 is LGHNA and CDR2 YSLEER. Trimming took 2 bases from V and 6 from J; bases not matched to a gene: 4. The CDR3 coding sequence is TGCGCCAGCAGCCAATTCCGGGGGGTCGAGCAGTACTTC. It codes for CASSQFRGVEQYF.

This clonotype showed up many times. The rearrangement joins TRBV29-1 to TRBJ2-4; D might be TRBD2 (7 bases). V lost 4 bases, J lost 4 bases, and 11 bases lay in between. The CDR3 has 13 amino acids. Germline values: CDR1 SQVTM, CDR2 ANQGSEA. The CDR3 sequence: CSVGGGAKNIQYF. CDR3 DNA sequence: TGCAGCGTTGGCGGGGGCGCAAAAAACATTCAGTACTTC.

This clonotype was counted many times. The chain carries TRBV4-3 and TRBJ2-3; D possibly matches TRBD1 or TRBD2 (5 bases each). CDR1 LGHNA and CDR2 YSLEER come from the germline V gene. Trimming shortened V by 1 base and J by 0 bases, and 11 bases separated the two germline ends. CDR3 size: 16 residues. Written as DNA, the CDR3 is TGCGCCAGCAGCCAAGTCCCGGGGCCTAGCACAGATACGCAGTATTTT. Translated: CASSQVPGPSTDTQYF.

CDR3 residues: CASSAAGDGYEQYF. The CDR3 DNA reads TGTGCCAGCAGCGCAGCGGGAGACGGGTACGAGCAGTACTTC. The V call is TRBV9, the J call TRBJ2-7; 8 bases match TRBD2. This CDR3 contains 14 residues. Trimming took 3 bases from V and 4 from J; bases not matched to a gene: 6. Looked up from germline, CDR1 is SGDLS and CDR2 is YYNGEE.

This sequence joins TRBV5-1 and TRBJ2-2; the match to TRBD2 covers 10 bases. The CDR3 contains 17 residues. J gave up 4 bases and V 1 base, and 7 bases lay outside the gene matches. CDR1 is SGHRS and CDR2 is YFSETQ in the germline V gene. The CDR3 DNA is TGCGCCAGCAGCTTGTGGGCTAGCGGGAGCGGCACCGGGGAGCTGTTTTTT. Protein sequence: CASSLWASGSGTGELFF.

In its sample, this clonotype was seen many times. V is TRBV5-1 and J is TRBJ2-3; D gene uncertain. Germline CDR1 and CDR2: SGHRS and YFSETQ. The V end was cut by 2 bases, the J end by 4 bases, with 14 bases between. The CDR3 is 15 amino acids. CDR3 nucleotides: TGCGCCAGCAGCTTACGAAACAATTTCCCAGATACGCAGTATTTT. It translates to CASSLRNNFPDTQYF.

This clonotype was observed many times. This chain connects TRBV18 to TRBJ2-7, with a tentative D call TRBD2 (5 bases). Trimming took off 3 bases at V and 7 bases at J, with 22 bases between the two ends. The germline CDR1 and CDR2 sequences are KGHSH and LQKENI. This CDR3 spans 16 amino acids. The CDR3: CASSPDFAGSPFEQYF. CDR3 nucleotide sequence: TGTGCCAGCTCACCCGACTTCGCGGGTTCCCCTTTTGAGCAGTACTTC.

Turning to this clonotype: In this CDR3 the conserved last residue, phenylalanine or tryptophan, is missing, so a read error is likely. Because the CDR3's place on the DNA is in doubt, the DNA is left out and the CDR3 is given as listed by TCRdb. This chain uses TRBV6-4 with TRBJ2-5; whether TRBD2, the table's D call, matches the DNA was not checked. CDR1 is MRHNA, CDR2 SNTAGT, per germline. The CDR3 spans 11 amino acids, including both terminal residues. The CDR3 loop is CAMVEPRGKYL.

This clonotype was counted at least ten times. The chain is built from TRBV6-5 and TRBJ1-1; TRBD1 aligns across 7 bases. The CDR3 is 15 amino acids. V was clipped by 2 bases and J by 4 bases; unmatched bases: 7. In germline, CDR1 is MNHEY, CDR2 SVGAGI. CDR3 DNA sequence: TGTGCCAGCAGTTACGACAGGGAGGGAGTCACTGAAGCTTTCTTT. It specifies CASSYDREGVTEAFF.

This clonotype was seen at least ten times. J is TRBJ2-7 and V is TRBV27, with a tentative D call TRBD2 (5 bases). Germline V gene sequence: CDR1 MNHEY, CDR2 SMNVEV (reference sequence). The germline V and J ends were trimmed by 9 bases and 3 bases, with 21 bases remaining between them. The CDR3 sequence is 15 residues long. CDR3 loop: CASSEGSYAVYEQYF. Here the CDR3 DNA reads TGTGCCAGTTCCGAGGGCAGCTATGCAGTCTACGAGCAGTACTTC.

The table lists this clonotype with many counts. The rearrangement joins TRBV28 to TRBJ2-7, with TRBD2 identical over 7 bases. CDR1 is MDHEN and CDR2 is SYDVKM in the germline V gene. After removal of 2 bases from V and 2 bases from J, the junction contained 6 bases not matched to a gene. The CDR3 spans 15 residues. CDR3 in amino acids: CASSLPGGSAYEQYF. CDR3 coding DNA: TGTGCCAGCAGTTTACCGGGAGGATCCGCCTACGAGCAGTACTTC.

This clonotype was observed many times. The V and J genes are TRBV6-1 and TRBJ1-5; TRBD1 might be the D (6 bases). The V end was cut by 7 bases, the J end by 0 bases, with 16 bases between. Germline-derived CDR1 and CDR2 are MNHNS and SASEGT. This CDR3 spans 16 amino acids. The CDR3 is CASKQWTESSNQPQHF. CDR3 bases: TGTGCCAGCAAACAATGGACAGAAAGTAGCAATCAGCCCCAGCATTTT.

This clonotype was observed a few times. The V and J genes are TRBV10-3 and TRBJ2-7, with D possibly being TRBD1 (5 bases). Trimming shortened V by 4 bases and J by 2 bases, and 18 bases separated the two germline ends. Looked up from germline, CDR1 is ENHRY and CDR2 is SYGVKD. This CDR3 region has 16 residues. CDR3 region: CAISGLLGQGTYEQYF. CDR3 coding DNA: TGTGCCATCAGTGGCCTATTGGGTCAGGGAACCTACGAGCAGTACTTC.

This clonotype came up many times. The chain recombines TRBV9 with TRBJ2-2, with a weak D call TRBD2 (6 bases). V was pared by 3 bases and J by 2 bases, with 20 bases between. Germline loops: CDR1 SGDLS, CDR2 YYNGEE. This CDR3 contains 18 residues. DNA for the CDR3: TGTGCCAGCAGCGACCCCATCGCGGGAATCGATAACACCGGGGAGCTGTTTTTT. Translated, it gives CASSDPIAGIDNTGELFF.